This TCR beta chain was identified during a study of T cell responses to AZD1222 COVID-19 vaccine. Study background: Both about-4-week and about-12-week second-dose recipients were combined.

The CDR3 has 11 amino acids. Trimming shortened V by 5 bases and J by 6 bases, and 6 bases separated the two germline ends. The study's findings and limits: Mapped onto spike, vaccine-associated CD4 TCRs spanned it and were dominant at 160-218 and 743-854. Only a handful of AZD1222 recipients, several in all, had baseline seropositivity. Sampled repertoires all dated from after the peak T cell response.

In the case of this clone: Its matching antigen is unknown.

This table comes from immunoSEQ multiplex PCR, and its TCRdb copy is limited to in-frame clones, with some not included. The sample contains about 150,000 clones, about 91% of which appear only once. This receptor was obtained from an adult in good health. Source: peripheral blood, taken on day 0 of AZD1222 vaccination. V gene TRBV12-3 or TRBV12-4 combines with J gene TRBJ2-3; D is unresolved. Here the CDR3 reads CASSTLDTQYF. CDR3 nucleotides: TGTGCCAGCAGTACATTGGATACGCAGTATTTT.